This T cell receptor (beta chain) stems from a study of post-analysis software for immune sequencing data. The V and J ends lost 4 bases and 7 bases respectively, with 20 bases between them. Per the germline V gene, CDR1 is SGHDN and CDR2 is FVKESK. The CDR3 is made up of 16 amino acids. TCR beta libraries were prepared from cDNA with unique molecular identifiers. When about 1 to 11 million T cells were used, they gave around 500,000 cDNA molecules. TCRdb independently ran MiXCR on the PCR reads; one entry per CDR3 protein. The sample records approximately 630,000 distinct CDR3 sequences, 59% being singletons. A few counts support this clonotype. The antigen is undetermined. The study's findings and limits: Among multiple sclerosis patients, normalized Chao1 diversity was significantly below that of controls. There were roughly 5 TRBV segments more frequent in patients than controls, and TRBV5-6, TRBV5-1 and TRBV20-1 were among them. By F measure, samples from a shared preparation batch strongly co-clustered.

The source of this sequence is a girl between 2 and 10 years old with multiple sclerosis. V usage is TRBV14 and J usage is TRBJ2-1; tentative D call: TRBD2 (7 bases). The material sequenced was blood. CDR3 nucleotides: TGTGCCAGCAGCCCGATAGAGGGGGGGGCATGGAATGAGCAGTTCTTC. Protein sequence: CASSPIEGGAWNEQFF.